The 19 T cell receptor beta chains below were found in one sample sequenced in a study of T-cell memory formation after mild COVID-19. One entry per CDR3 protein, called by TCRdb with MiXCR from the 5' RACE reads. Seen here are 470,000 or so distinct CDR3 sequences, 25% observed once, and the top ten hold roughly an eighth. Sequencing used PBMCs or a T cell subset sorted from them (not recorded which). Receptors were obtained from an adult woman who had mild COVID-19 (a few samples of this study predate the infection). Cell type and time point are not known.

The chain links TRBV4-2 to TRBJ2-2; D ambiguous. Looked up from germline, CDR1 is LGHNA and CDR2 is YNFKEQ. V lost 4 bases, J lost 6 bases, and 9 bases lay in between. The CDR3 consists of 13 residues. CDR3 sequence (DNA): TGTGCCAGCAGCCTAACCTCCCCCGGGGAGCTGTTTTTT. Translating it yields CASSLTSPGELFF.

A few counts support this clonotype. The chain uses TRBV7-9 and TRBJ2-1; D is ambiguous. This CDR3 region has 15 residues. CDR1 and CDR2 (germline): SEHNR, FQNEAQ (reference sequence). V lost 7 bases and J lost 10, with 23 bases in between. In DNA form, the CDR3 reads TGTGCCAGCACCACGGGTTCTTCAGGTAGGGCGGAGCAGTTCTTC. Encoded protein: CASTTGSSGRAEQFF.

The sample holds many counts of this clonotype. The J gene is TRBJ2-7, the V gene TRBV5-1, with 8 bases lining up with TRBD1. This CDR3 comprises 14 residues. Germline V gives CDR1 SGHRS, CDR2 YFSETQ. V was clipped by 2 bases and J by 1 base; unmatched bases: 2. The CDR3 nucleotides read TGCGCCAGCAGCTTTAGACAGGGGTCCTACGAGCAGTACTTC. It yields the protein CASSFRQGSYEQYF.

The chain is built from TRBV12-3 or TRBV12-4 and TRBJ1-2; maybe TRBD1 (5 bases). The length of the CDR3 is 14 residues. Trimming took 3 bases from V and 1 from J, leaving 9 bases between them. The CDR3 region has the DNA TGTGCCAGCAGTTTGCGGGGGGTTAACTATGGCTACACCTTC. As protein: CASSLRGVNYGYTF.

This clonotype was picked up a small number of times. The CDR3 loop is CATSQRAGGRWVIQYF. In DNA, the CDR3 is TGTGCCACCTCCCAGAGGGCGGGAGGGCGGTGGGTGATTCAGTACTTC. The gene calls are TRBV15 and TRBJ2-4; 9 bases match TRBD2. The CDR3 is 16 residues long. In germline, CDR1 is LNHNV, CDR2 YYDKDF (reference sequence). V shed 8 bases, J shed 10 bases, and the junction held 18 bases outside the gene matches.

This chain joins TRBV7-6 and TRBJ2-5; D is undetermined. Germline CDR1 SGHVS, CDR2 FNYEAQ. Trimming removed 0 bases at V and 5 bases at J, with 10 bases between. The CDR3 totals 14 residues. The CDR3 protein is CASSLALGWETQYF. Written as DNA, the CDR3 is TGTGCCAGCAGCTTAGCGTTGGGATGGGAGACCCAGTACTTC.

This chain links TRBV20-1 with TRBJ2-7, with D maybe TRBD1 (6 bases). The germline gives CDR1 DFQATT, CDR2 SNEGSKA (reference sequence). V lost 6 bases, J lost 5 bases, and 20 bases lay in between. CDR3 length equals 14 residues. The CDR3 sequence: CSATDQRTDNEQYF. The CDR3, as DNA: TGCAGTGCAACCGATCAGCGGACAGACAACGAGCAGTACTTC.

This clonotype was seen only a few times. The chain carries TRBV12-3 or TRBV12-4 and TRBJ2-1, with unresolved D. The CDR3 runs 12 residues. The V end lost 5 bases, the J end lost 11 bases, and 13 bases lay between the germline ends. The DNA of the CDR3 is TGTGCCAGCAGTGGCCGGACGGAGAAGCAGTTCTTC. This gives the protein CASSGRTEKQFF.

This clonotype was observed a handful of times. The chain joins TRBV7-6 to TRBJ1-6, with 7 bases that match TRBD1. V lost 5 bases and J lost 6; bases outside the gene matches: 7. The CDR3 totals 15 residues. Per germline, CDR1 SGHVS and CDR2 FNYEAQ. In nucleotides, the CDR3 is TGTGCCAGCAGCGCGCAGGGGGACTTTAATTCACCCCTCCACTTT. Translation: CASSAQGDFNSPLHF.

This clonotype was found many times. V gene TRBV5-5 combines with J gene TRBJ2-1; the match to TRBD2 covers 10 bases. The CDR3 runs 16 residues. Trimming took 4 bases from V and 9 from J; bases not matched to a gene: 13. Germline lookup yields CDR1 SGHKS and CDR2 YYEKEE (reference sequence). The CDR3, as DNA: TGTGCCAGCAGCCCTCACGGACTAGCGGCTGAAAGTGAGCAGTTCTTC. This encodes CASSPHGLAAESEQFF.

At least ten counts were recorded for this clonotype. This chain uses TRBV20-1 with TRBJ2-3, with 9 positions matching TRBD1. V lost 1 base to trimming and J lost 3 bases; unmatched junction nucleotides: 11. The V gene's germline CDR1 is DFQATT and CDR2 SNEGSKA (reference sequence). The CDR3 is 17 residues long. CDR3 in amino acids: CSARGLTGQGRTDTQYF. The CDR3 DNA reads TGCAGTGCTAGAGGTCTGACGGGACAGGGTAGGACAGATACGCAGTATTTT.

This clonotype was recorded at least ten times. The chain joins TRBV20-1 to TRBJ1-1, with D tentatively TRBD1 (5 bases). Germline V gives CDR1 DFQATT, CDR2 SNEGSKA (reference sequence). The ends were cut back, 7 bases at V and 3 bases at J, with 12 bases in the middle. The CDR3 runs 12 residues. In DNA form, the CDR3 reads TGCAGTGTTAGTCTAGGGGACACTGAAGCTTTCTTT. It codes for CSVSLGDTEAFF.

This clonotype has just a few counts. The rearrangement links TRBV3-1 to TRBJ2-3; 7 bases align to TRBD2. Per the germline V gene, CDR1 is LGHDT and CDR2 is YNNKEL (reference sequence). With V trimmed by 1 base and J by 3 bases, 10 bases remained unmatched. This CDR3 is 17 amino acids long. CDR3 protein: CASSQGSRGLRTDTQYF. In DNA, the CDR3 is TGTGCCAGCAGCCAAGGCTCTCGGGGACTAAGAACAGATACGCAGTATTTT.

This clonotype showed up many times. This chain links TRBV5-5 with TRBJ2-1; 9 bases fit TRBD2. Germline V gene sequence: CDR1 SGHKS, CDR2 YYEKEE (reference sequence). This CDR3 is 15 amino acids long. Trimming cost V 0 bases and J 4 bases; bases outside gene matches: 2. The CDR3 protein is CASSLGTSEYNEQFF. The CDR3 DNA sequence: TGTGCCAGCAGCTTGGGGACTAGCGAGTACAATGAGCAGTTCTTC. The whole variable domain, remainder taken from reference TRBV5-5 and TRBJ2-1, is DAGVTQSPTHLIKTRGQQVTLRCSPISGHKSVSWYQQVLGQGPQFIFQYYEKEERGRGNFPDRFSARQFPNYSSELNVNALLLGDSALYLCASSLGTSEYNEQFFGPGTRLTVL.

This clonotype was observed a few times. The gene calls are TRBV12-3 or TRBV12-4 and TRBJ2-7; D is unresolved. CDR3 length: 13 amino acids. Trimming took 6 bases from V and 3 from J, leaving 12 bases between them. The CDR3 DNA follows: TGTGCCAGCAGCCCCCGATTGTTCTACGAGCAGTACTTC. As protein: CASSPRLFYEQYF.

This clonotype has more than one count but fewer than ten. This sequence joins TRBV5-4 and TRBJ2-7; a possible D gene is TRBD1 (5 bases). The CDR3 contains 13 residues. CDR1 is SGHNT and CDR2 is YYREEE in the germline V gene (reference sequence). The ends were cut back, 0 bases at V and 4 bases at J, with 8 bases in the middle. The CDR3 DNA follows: TGTGCCAGCAGCTTGGTGTCAGGGTACGAGCAGTACTTC. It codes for CASSLVSGYEQYF. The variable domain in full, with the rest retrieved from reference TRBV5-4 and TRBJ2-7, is ETGVTQSPTHLIKTRGQQVTLRCSSQSGHNTVSWYQQALGQGPQFIFQYYREEENGRGNFPPRFSGLQFPNYSSELNVNALELDDSALYLCASSLVSGYEQYFGPGTRLTVT.

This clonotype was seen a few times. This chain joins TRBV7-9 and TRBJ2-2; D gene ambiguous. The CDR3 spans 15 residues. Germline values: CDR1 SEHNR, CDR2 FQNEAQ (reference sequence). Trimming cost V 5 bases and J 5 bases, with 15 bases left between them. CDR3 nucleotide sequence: TGTGCCAGCAGCCAGTGGTGGCCTAGGACCGGGGAGCTGTTTTTT. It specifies CASSQWWPRTGELFF.

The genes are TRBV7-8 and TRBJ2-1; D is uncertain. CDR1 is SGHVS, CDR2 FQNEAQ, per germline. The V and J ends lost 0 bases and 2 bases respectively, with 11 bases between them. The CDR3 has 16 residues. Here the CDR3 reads CASSLAGYATYNEQFF. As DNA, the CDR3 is TGTGCCAGCAGCTTAGCAGGCTACGCTACCTACAATGAGCAGTTCTTC. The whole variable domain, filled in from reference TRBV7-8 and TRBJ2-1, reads GAGVSQSPRYKVAKRGQDVALRCDPISGHVSLFWYQQALGQGPEFLTYFQNEAQLDKSGLPSDRFFAERPEGSVSTLKIQRTQQEDSAVYLCASSLAGYATYNEQFFGPGTRLTVL.

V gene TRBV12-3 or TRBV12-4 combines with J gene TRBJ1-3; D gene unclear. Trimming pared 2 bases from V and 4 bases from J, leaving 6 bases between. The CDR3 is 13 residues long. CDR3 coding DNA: TGTGCCAGCAGTTTATTAGGAGGAAACACCATATATTTT. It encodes CASSLLGGNTIYF.